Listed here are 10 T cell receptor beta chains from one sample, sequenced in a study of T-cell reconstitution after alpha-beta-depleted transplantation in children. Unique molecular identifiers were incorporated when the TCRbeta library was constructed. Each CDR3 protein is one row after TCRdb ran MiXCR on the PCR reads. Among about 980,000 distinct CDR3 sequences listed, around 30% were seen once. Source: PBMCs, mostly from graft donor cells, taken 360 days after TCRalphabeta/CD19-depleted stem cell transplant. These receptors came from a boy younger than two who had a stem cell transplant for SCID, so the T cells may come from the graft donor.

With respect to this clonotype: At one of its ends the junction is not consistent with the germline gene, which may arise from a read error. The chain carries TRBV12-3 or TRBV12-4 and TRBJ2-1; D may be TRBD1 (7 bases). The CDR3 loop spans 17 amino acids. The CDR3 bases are TGTACCAGCTACCGAGTCCTCGGAGGGGACAGCTACAATGAGCAGTTCTTC. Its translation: CTSYRVLGGDSYNEQFF.

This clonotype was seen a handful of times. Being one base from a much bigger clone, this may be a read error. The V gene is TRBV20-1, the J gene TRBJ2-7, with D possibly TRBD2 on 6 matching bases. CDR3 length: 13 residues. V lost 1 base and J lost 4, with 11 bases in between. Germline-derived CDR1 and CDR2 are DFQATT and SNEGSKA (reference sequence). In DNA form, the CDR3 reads TGCAGTGCTAGAGGGGGGGTCCTATACGAGCAGTACTTC. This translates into CSARGGVLYEQYF.

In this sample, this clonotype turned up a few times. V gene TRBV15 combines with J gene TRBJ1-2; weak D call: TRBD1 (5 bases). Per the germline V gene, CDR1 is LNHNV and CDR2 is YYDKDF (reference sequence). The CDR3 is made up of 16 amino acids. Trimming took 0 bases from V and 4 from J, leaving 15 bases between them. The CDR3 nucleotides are TGTGCCACCAGCAGAGATTGGGGGTCCCCTAGCTATGGCTACACCTTC. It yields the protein CATSRDWGSPSYGYTF.

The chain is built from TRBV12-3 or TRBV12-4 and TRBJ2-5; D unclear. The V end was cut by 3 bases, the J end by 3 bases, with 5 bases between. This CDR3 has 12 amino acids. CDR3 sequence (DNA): TGTGCCAGCAGTTTGCAGAAAGAGACCCAGTACTTC. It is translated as CASSLQKETQYF.

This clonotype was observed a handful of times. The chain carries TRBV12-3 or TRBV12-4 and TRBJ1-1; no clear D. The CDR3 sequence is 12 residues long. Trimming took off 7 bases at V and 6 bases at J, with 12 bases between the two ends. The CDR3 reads CASTLSLAEAFF. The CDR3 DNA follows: TGTGCCAGCACTCTTTCTCTCGCTGAAGCTTTCTTT.

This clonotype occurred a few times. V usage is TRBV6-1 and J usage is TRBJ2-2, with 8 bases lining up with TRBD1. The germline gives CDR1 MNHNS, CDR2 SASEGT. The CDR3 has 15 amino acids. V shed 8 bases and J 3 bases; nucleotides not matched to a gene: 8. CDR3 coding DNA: TGTGCCAGCGGGTTTTGGACAGGGTACACCGGGGAGCTGTTTTTT. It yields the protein CASGFWTGYTGELFF.

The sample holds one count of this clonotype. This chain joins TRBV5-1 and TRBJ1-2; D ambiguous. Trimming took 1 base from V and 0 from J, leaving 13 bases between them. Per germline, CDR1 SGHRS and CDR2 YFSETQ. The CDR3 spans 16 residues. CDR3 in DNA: TGCGCCAGCAGCTTGCTTCAGCAGTCTACTAACTATGGCTACACCTTC. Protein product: CASSLLQQSTNYGYTF.

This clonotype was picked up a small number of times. CDR3 coding DNA: TGCGCCAGCAGCTTGGCAGGGGGCGGGGGAGAGACCCAGTACTTC. This translates into CASSLAGGGGETQYF. This chain joins TRBV5-1 and TRBJ2-5; perhaps TRBD1 as D (8 bases). Germline V gene data show CDR1 as SGHRS and CDR2 as YFSETQ. V was pared by 0 bases and J by 4 bases, with 13 bases between. This CDR3 spans 15 amino acids.

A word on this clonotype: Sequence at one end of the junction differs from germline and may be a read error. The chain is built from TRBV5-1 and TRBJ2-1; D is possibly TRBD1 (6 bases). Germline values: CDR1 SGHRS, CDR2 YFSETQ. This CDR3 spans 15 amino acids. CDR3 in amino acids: CASSLDRTPFNEQFF. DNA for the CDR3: TGCGCCAGCAGTTTGGACAGAACCCCCTTCAATGAGCAGTTCTTC. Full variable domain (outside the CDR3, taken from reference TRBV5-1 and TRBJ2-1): KAGVTQTPRYLIKTRGQQVTLSCSPISGHRSVSWYQQTPGQGLQFLFEYFSETQRNKGNFPGRFSGRQFSNSRSEMNVSTLELGDSALYLCASSLDRTPFNEQFFGPGTRLTVL.

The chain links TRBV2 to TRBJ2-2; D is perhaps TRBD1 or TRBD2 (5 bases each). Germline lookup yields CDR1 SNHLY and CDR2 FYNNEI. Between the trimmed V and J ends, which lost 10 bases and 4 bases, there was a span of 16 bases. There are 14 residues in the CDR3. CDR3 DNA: TGTGCCACAAACGGGGACCCCCTCACCGGGGAGCTGTTTTTT. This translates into CATNGDPLTGELFF. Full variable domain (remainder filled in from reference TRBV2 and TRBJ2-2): EPEVTQTPSHQVTQMGQEVILRCVPISNHLYFYWYRQILGQKVEFLVSFYNNEISEKSEIFDDQFSVERPDGSNFTLKIRSTKLEDSAMYFCATNGDPLTGELFFGEGSRLTVL.